What follows is one TCR beta chain and its context. Assay execution proceeded at the deep level. Per the original data handling: For the immunoSEQ data, sequences were junction-only without quality scores, so filtering differed. Assay: immunoSEQ multiplex PCR; the TCRdb copy retains only in-frame clones and omits some. For V, J and clone size, that table is used; D and trimming come from the DNA. The sample has some 470,000 clones; about 79% are singletons. The sample belongs to a study of shared clonotypes between healthy human individuals. Each sample came from a Caucasian adult donor living in Nashville, Tennessee. With unsorted samples, genomic DNA was obtained from 100 million or so PBMCs. Sequencing was performed on PBMCs. This sequence originates from a woman between 40 and 50 years old in good health. Some clones in this sample may be carry-over from other donors' samples.

The CDR3 region is CASSTPARTQYF. CDR3 DNA: TGTGCCAGTAGTACCCCCGCCAGGACCCAGTACTTC. The rearrangement uses TRBV19 and TRBJ2-5; D is unresolved. Germline V lookup: CDR1 LNHDA, CDR2 SQIVND (reference sequence). Deletions cut 4 bases from V and 7 bases from J, with 10 bases between. This CDR3 is built from 12 residues. Together with reference TRBV19 and TRBJ2-5, the CDR3 gives the full variable domain: DGGITQSPKYLFRKEGQNVTLSCEQNLNHDAMYWYRQDPGQGLRLIYYSQIVNDFQKGDIAEGYSVSREKKESFPLTVTSAQKNPTAFYLCASSTPARTQYFGPGTRLLVL.